The rows below give T cell receptor beta chains drawn from one sample of a study of CD8+CD57+ T cells in acquired aplastic anemia. TCRdb called the reads again in MiXCR, with one record for every CDR3 protein. The sample has about 200,000 distinct CDR3 sequences, almost 35% seen once. The sample consisted of sorted CD4+, CD8+, or CD8+CD57+ T cells (not recorded which) from PBMCs. Receptors originate from a human donor in good health, serving as a control. Each CDR3 is given with its conserved first and last residue. The order of the fields is J gene, D gene, V gene, clone size, CDR3 protein, CDR3 DNA. The D gene is left open where the match is weak. A clone size is listed for some rows: how often the clone was seen (once, few, many), or a class if it is expanded.

j_call: TRBJ1-4; d_call: NA; v_call: TRBV7-8; clone_size: NA; cdr3_aa: CASSFTTEGGEKLFF; cdr3_nt: TGTGCCAGCAGCTTTACCACAGAGGGGGGTGAAAAACTGTTTTTT
j_call: TRBJ1-2; d_call: NA; v_call: TRBV7-9; clone_size: many; cdr3_aa: CASSSADWGYTF; cdr3_nt: TGTGCCAGCAGCTCGGCTGACTGGGGCTACACCTTC
j_call: TRBJ2-1; d_call: NA; v_call: TRBV7-2; clone_size: many; cdr3_aa: CAGRRGSYNEQFF; cdr3_nt: TGTGCCGGCAGACGAGGGAGTTACAATGAGCAGTTCTTC
j_call: TRBJ2-1; d_call: TRBD2; v_call: TRBV14; clone_size: many; cdr3_aa: CASSPGLAGDWAYNEQFF; cdr3_nt: TGTGCCAGCAGCCCGGGACTAGCGGGAGATTGGGCTTACAATGAGCAGTTCTTC
j_call: TRBJ1-2; d_call: NA; v_call: TRBV25-1; clone_size: many; cdr3_aa: CASSSPQGNYGYTF; cdr3_nt: TGTGCCAGCAGTTCCCCCCAGGGTAACTATGGCTACACCTTC
j_call: TRBJ2-2; d_call: NA; v_call: TRBV10-1; clone_size: many; cdr3_aa: CASSWDQRDPGELFF; cdr3_nt: TGCGCCAGCAGTTGGGACCAGCGAGACCCCGGGGAGCTGTTTTTT
j_call: TRBJ1-3; d_call: NA; v_call: TRBV7-2; clone_size: few; cdr3_aa: CASSLGPEGTMYF; cdr3_nt: TGTGCCAGCAGCTTAGGGCCAGAGGGCACCATGTATTTT
j_call: TRBJ1-1; d_call: NA; v_call: TRBV7-2; clone_size: many; cdr3_aa: CASSPGEGDEAFF; cdr3_nt: TGTGCCAGCAGCCCCGGGGAGGGAGACGAAGCTTTCTTT
j_call: TRBJ2-3; d_call: NA; v_call: TRBV11-3; clone_size: many; cdr3_aa: CASSQGDTQYF; cdr3_nt: TGTGCCAGCAGCCAAGGGGATACGCAGTATTTT
j_call: TRBJ2-2; d_call: NA; v_call: TRBV11-2; clone_size: few; cdr3_aa: CASRDFERPQGWTGELFF; cdr3_nt: TGTGCCAGCAGGGATTTTGAGAGGCCCCAGGGATGGACCGGGGAGCTGTTTTTT
j_call: TRBJ2-7; d_call: TRBD1; v_call: TRBV15; clone_size: NA; cdr3_aa: CATSAGTGFREQYF; cdr3_nt: TGTGCCACCTCGGCCGGGACAGGGTTCCGCGAGCAGTACTTC